Below are 31 T cell receptor beta chains sequenced from a single sample in a study of PD-1 blockade in classical Hodgkin lymphoma. Method: immunoSEQ multiplex PCR; TCRdb's copy keeps in-frame clones and lacks some. The data hold over 50,000 clones, with over 70% observed a single time. No patient escaped relapse after autologous stem cell transplantation, and brentuximab vedotin exposure varied. The sample here was peripheral blood mononuclear cells (PBMCs), taken at baseline. These receptor sequences come from a human donor with classical Hodgkin lymphoma.

The gene calls are TRBV7-9 and TRBJ1-4; the D gene is possibly TRBD1 (5 bases). This CDR3 has 14 residues. CDR1 SEHNR and CDR2 FQNEAQ come from the germline V gene (reference sequence). The V end lost 7 bases, the J end lost 6 bases, and 15 bases lay between the germline ends. DNA for the CDR3: TGTGCCAGCACCCTCGCAGGGATCCATGAAAAACTGTTTTTT. Amino acids: CASTLAGIHEKLFF.

The rearrangement uses TRBV4-1 and TRBJ2-3; D may correspond to TRBD1 or TRBD2 (6 bases each). CDR3 length: 15 amino acids. The germline V gene has CDR1 MGHRA and CDR2 YSYEKL. V was pared by 4 bases and J by 8 bases, with 19 bases between. The CDR3 protein is CASSLRDTSGGTQYF. The DNA for the CDR3 is TGCGCCAGCAGCCTGCGGGACACCAGCGGAGGTACGCAGTATTTT.

The chain is built from TRBV7-2 and TRBJ1-4; D might be TRBD1 (6 bases). Germline V CDR1 and CDR2: SGHTA, FQGNSA. Trimming cost V 5 bases and J 7 bases, with 17 bases left between them. This CDR3 is built from 15 residues. The CDR3 region has the DNA TGTGCCAGCAGCCCGGACAGTCGTAGCGGTGAAAAACTGTTTTTT. Translating it yields CASSPDSRSGEKLFF.

This rearrangement joins TRBV7-9 to TRBJ2-5; 9 bases match TRBD1. The CDR3 length is 15 residues. Unmatched junction bases numbered 8, after V lost 4 bases and J lost 5 bases. Germline values: CDR1 SEHNR, CDR2 FQNEAQ (reference sequence). The CDR3 coding sequence is TGTGCCAGCAGCTCATGGACAGGGGTAGTGGAGACCCAGTACTTC. Translation: CASSSWTGVVETQYF.

The rearrangement links TRBV6-5 to TRBJ1-2, with TRBD1 matching over 8 bases. The V gene's germline CDR1 is MNHEY and CDR2 SVGAGI. Losses at the gene ends were 6 bases for V and 8 bases for J; bases not matched to a gene: 8. The CDR3 contains 13 residues. As DNA, the CDR3 is TGTGCCAGCAGCGAACAGGGGGAGGGGGGCTACACCTTC. Protein product: CASSEQGEGGYTF.

J is TRBJ2-7 and V is TRBV11-2; tentatively, D is TRBD1 (7 bases). The V gene lost 5 bases and the J gene lost 2 bases, with 19 bases spanning the gap. The germline gives CDR1 SGHAT, CDR2 FQNNGV. This CDR3 contains 16 residues. CDR3 sequence (DNA): TGTGCCAGCAGCCGCCAGGGGGGCTCGGCGGCCTACGAGCAGTACTTC. Translating it yields CASSRQGGSAAYEQYF.

The chain uses TRBV5-1 and TRBJ1-4; D is possibly TRBD1 (5 bases). From germline, CDR1 is SGHRS and CDR2 YFSETQ. The CDR3 extends over 14 amino acids. Deletions cut 1 base from V and 2 bases from J, with 6 bases between. The CDR3 here is CASSLWGTNEKLFF. CDR3 sequence (DNA): TGCGCCAGCAGCTTGTGGGGGACTAATGAAAAACTGTTTTTT.

This rearrangement joins TRBV5-6 to TRBJ2-1; possible D gene TRBD2, 5 bases. Germline CDR1 is SGHDT and CDR2 is YYEEEE. The V and J ends lost 4 bases and 10 bases respectively, with 21 bases between them. The length of the CDR3 is 15 residues. The CDR3 DNA reads as TGTGCCAGCAGCCCAACGATGGGTCAGTGGGAGGAGCAGTTCTTC. It encodes CASSPTMGQWEEQFF.

This clone appeared once. V gene TRBV7-3 combines with J gene TRBJ2-3; 7 bases line up with TRBD2. After removal of 2 bases from V and 3 bases from J, the junction contained 8 bases not matched to a gene. Germline-derived CDR1 and CDR2 are SGHTA and FQGTGA. This CDR3 is 16 amino acids long. CDR3 in amino acids: CASSLGAGGSTDTQYF. The CDR3 DNA sequence: TGTGCCAGCAGCTTAGGAGCGGGCGGGAGTACAGATACGCAGTATTTT.

This sequence joins TRBV5-1 and TRBJ2-1; D may be TRBD1 (6 bases). The length of the CDR3 is 16 residues. Trimming removed 0 bases from V and 4 bases from J, with 14 bases in between. Germline V lookup: CDR1 SGHRS, CDR2 YFSETQ. CDR3 DNA sequence: TGCGCCAGCAGCTTGGAGGGACAAATCATATACAATGAGCAGTTCTTC. This gives the protein CASSLEGQIIYNEQFF.

V gene TRBV19 combines with J gene TRBJ2-5, with D possibly TRBD2 on 5 matching bases. V lost 3 bases and J lost 5, with 7 bases in between. The CDR3 has 12 amino acids. CDR1 is LNHDA, CDR2 SQIVND, per germline (reference sequence). The DNA for the CDR3 is TGTGCCAGTAGTATTCCGGGGGAGACCCAGTACTTC. It is translated as CASSIPGETQYF.

The CDR3 spells CASSDPSGTYNEQFF. In DNA, the CDR3 is TGTGCCAGCAGCGACCCGAGCGGTACCTACAATGAGCAGTTCTTC. The chain recombines TRBV4-2 with TRBJ2-1, with D perhaps matching TRBD2 (5 bases). The CDR3 totals 15 residues. Per germline, CDR1 LGHNA and CDR2 YNFKEQ. Trimming left V 5 bases short and J 2 bases short, with 13 bases between.

V usage is TRBV19 and J usage is TRBJ2-2, with D perhaps TRBD2 (5 bases). Germline CDR1 reads LNHDA; CDR2 reads SQIVND (reference sequence). V was cut by 6 bases and J by 4 bases, with 15 bases left in between. The CDR3 length is 15 residues. Here the CDR3 reads CASSLGPGFTGELFF. The CDR3 DNA reads TGTGCCAGTAGCTTGGGTCCGGGGTTCACCGGGGAGCTGTTTTTT.

The table lists this clone with a count of one. This chain links TRBV7-2 with TRBJ1-1; TRBD1 might be the D (5 bases). Trimming took off 4 bases at V and 4 bases at J, with 7 bases between the two ends. CDR3 length: 12 amino acids. The germline CDR1 and CDR2 sequences are SGHTA and FQGNSA. The CDR3 DNA follows: TGTGCCAGCAGCTCTGGGGGCACTGAAGCTTTCTTT. Translation gives CASSSGGTEAFF.

This clone was observed a few times. The genes are TRBV28 and TRBJ2-2; TRBD1 aligns across 8 bases. This CDR3 is 15 amino acids long. Trimming removed 2 bases from V and 4 bases from J; junction bases left unmatched: 3. The germline CDR1 and CDR2 sequences are MDHEN and SYDVKM. The CDR3 coding sequence is TGTGCCAGCAGTTTAGGACAGGGTAGCACCGGGGAGCTGTTTTTT. Protein: CASSLGQGSTGELFF.

This rearrangement joins TRBV4-3 to TRBJ2-5; D uncertain. The CDR3 covers 17 residues. Trimming took off 0 bases at V and 7 bases at J, with 21 bases between the two ends. Germline V gives CDR1 LGHNA, CDR2 YSLEER. The CDR3 DNA reads as TGCGCCAGCAGCCAAGAGGTACCGGCTACCGGTGGATTGACCCAGTACTTC. Amino acid sequence: CASSQEVPATGGLTQYF.

By proportion, this clone is medium-sized. This chain uses TRBV19 with TRBJ1-2; the D is unclear. V dropped 3 bases and J dropped 3 bases, with 14 bases sitting between them. Germline CDR1 reads LNHDA; CDR2 reads SQIVND (reference sequence). The CDR3 sequence is 15 residues long. The CDR3 loop reads CASSIGQKLDYGYTF. CDR3 bases: TGTGCCAGTAGTATTGGGCAGAAGTTGGACTATGGCTACACCTTC.

The chain combines TRBV7-2 with TRBJ1-5; D is possibly TRBD1 (5 bases). Germline loops: CDR1 SGHTA, CDR2 FQGNSA. This CDR3 region has 15 residues. V dropped 5 bases and J dropped 0 bases, with 11 bases sitting between them. The CDR3: CASSPQALSNQPQHF. DNA for the CDR3: TGTGCCAGCAGCCCACAGGCCCTTAGCAATCAGCCCCAGCATTTT.

This chain links TRBV5-1 with TRBJ2-2; possible D gene TRBD1, 5 bases. Germline CDR1 is SGHRS and CDR2 is YFSETQ. With 7 bases removed from V and 4 bases from J, the gap between germline ends came to 8 bases. The CDR3 runs to 12 residues. As DNA, the CDR3 is TGCGCCAGCGGACATTTCACCGGGGAGCTGTTTTTT. It encodes CASGHFTGELFF.

V and J are TRBV7-9 and TRBJ2-1; 8 bases agree with TRBD2. Germline CDR1 and CDR2: SEHNR and FQNEAQ (reference sequence). The V segment lost 5 bases and the J segment 5 bases; nucleotides outside the gene matches: 11. CDR3 length: 16 amino acids. CDR3 loop: CASSLRGSGIDNEQFF. In DNA form, the CDR3 reads TGTGCCAGCAGCCTCCGGGGTAGCGGGATAGACAATGAGCAGTTCTTC.

This chain joins TRBV5-1 and TRBJ2-1; 7 bases are shared with TRBD2. V gave up 0 bases and J gave up 0 bases; unmatched junction bases: 3. The germline V gene encodes CDR1 SGHRS and CDR2 YFSETQ. The CDR3 runs 16 residues. CDR3 coding DNA: TGCGCCAGCAGCTTGGACGCTAGCGGCTCCTACAATGAGCAGTTCTTC. Protein sequence: CASSLDASGSYNEQFF.

The chain couples TRBV4-1 to TRBJ2-1; 9 bases agree with TRBD2. The CDR3 runs 18 residues. In germline, CDR1 is MGHRA, CDR2 YSYEKL. V lost 1 base and J lost 2; bases outside the gene matches: 9. CDR3 in DNA: TGCGCCAGCAGCCAAGCGTTGGCTAGCGGGGATACCTACAATGAGCAGTTCTTC. Translating gives CASSQALASGDTYNEQFF.

The J gene is TRBJ1-2, the V gene TRBV30; D possibly corresponds to TRBD1 (6 bases). V lost 6 bases and J lost 3, with 17 bases in between. This CDR3 has 14 amino acids. CDR1 GTSNPN and CDR2 SVGIG come from the germline V gene (reference sequence). The CDR3 DNA follows: TGTGCCTGCGTGGGGGCGAACCAAGACTATGGCTACACCTTC. Its translation is CACVGANQDYGYTF.

The genes are TRBV30 and TRBJ2-7; maybe TRBD1 (6 bases). This CDR3 contains 14 residues. From germline, CDR1 is GTSNPN and CDR2 SVGIG (reference sequence). V lost 3 bases and J lost 5, with 17 bases in between. The CDR3 coding sequence is TGTGCCTGGAGAGGGGCAGGGGCCATCCACGAGCAGTACTTC. As protein: CAWRGAGAIHEQYF.

This clone was recorded a few times. V usage is TRBV9 and J usage is TRBJ2-6; a weak D match, TRBD1 (6 bases). Germline CDR1 and CDR2: SGDLS and YYNGEE. Trimming removed 4 bases from V and 0 bases from J, with 11 bases in between. The CDR3 consists of 16 residues. CDR3 amino acids: CASSSDRSSGANVLTF. The CDR3 coding sequence is TGTGCCAGCAGCTCCGACAGGAGCTCTGGGGCCAACGTCCTGACTTTC.

The rearrangement links TRBV11-3 to TRBJ1-4; D perhaps matches TRBD1 (6 bases). This CDR3 has 14 amino acids. V was pared by 3 bases and J by 7 bases, with 12 bases between. The germline V gene encodes CDR1 SGHNT and CDR2 YENEEA. The CDR3 reads CASSFGGGGEKLFF. Written as DNA, the CDR3 is TGTGCCAGCAGCTTTGGGGGCGGAGGTGAAAAACTGTTTTTT.

In this sample, this clone turned up once. The chain uses TRBV12-5 and TRBJ2-4, with TRBD1 matching over 7 bases. V lost 1 base and J lost 13; bases outside the gene matches: 7. In germline, CDR1 is LGHNT, CDR2 FRNRAP. CDR3 length equals 13 residues. In nucleotides, the CDR3 is TGTGCTAGTGGTTTGGGAAAGGGGACAGCCCAGTACTTC. Translation gives CASGLGKGTAQYF.

V usage is TRBV7-7 and J usage is TRBJ2-1, with 10 bases matching TRBD2. Germline V CDR1 and CDR2: SSHAT, FNYEAQ (reference sequence). This CDR3 region has 17 residues. Trimming took 5 bases from V and 7 from J; bases not matched to a gene: 14. The CDR3 region is CASSPSRLAGRKNEQFF. The CDR3 nucleotides read TGTGCCAGCAGCCCCTCCAGACTAGCGGGTAGGAAAAATGAGCAGTTCTTC.

V and J are TRBV21-1 and TRBJ2-7; the table's TRBD2 call for D was not verified on the DNA. TRBV21-1 is labeled a pseudogene. This CDR3 is built from 17 residues. CDR3 coding DNA: TGTGCCAGCAGCAAAGCGCTTTGGCGGGTAAGCTCCTACGAGCAGTACGTC. Its translation: CASSKALWRVSSYEQYV.

This clone has a single count. The chain uses TRBV28 and TRBJ2-5; D is unresolved. The CDR3 totals 14 residues. Looked up from germline, CDR1 is MDHEN and CDR2 is SYDVKM. Trimming left V 5 bases short and J 1 base short, with 11 bases between. In nucleotides, the CDR3 is TGTGCCAGCAGTCTCCCAAGCCTCCAAGAGACCCAGTACTTC. Translating gives CASSLPSLQETQYF.

The chain employs TRBV19 and TRBJ1-4; the D gene is possibly TRBD1 (5 bases). CDR1 and CDR2 from the germline V gene are LNHDA and SQIVND (reference sequence). The CDR3 sequence is 15 residues long. V was trimmed by 2 bases and J by 8 bases, leaving 15 bases between them. CDR3 loop: CASSISRGRREKLFF. CDR3 sequence (DNA): TGTGCCAGTAGTATATCTCGGGGGAGAAGGGAAAAACTGTTTTTT.